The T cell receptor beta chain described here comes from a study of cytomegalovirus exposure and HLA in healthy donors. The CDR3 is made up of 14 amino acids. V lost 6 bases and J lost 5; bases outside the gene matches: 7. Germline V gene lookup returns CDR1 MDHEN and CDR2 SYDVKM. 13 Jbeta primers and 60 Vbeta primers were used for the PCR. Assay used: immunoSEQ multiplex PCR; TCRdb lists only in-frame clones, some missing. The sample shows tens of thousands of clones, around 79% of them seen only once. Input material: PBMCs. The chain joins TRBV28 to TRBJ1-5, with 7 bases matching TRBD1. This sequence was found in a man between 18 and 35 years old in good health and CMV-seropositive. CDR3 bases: TGTGCCAGCAGCCCACAGGGGAGTCATCAGCCCCAGCATTTT. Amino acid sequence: CASSPQGSHQPQHF.